The clone carrying this TCR beta chain was picked up one time. This sample is part of a study of shared clonotypes between healthy human individuals. Overall study context: Donors had three CD4 naive, three CD4 memory, two CD8 naive and one CD8 memory plate apiece.

Between the trimmed V and J ends, which lost 6 bases and 1 base, there was a span of 12 bases. This CDR3 contains 14 residues. CDR1 and CDR2 (germline): LNHDA, SQIVND (reference sequence). Every subset had its genomic DNA shared out evenly among several immunoSEQ plates. Produced via immunoSEQ multiplex PCR; TCRdb's table is partial and in-frame only. The sample has about 1 million clones; roughly 70% are singletons. This TCR was sampled from a man aged 18 to 29 in good health. Sequencing was done on a sample of memory CD4+ T cells sorted from blood. Subset here: CD45RA-negative fraction. The rearrangement joins TRBV19 to TRBJ1-1; TRBD1 is a possible D gene (6 bases). Here the CDR3 DNA reads TGTGCCAGTAGGTTAACAGGGCAGAACACTGAAGCTTTCTTT. Its translation: CASRLTGQNTEAFF.